In this sample, the clone carrying this T cell receptor (beta chain) turned up once. This entry belongs to a study of blood T cell repertoires in COVID-19. Study-wide background: COVID-19 samples collected from the United States, Italy and Spain covered acute and convalescent phases. Sources were T cells, B-cell-depleted T cells, or PBMCs; the material itself was cDNA or gDNA.

The V gene's germline CDR1 is LNHDA and CDR2 SQIVND (reference sequence). This CDR3 comprises 14 residues. V lost 4 bases and J 3 bases, leaving 10 bases between the germline ends. Original analysis: By means of reference gene primer amplification, nucleated cell counts were estimated. Data came from immunoSEQ multiplex PCR; TCRdb stores just in-frame clones and leaves some out. V and J calls and clone size are copied from that table; D and trimming were computed from the DNA. The repertoire holds about 240,000 clones, with about 83% as singletons. This rearrangement joins TRBV19 to TRBJ1-5, with D uncertain. The source material was peripheral blood. The TCR sequence derives from a man aged 80 or over with acute or convalescent COVID-19. In DNA form, the CDR3 reads TGTGCCAGTAGTAATTCAGTGGTCAATCAGCCCCAGCATTTT. Protein product: CASSNSVVNQPQHF.